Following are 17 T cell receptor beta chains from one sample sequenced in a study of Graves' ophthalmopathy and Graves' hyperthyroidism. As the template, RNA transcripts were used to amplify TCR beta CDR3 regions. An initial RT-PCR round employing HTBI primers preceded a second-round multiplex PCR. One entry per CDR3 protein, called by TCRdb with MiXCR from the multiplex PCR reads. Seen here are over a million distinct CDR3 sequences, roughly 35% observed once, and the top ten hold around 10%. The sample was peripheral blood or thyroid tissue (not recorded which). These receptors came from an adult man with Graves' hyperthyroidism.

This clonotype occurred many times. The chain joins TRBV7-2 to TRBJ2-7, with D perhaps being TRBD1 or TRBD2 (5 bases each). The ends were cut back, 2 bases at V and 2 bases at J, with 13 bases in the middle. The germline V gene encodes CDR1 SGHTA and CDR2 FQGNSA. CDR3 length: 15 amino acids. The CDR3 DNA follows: TGTGCCAGCAGCTTATTCGGGGACGGTACCTACGAGCAGTACTTC. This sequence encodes CASSLFGDGTYEQYF.

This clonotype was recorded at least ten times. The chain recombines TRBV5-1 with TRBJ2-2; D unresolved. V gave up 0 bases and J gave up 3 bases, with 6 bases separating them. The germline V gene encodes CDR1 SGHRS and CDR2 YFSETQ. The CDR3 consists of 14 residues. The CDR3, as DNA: TGCGCCAGCAGCTTGGTGCACGACACCGGGGAGCTGTTTTTT. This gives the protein CASSLVHDTGELFF.

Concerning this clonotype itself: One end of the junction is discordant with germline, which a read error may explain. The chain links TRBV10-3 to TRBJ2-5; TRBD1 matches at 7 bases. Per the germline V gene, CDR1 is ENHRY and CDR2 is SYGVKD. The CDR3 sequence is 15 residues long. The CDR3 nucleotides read TGTGCCAGCAGTTTACGTTGGACAGGACAAGAGACCCAGTACTTC. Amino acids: CASSLRWTGQETQYF.

This CDR3 is CATKNREQYF. Here the CDR3 DNA reads TGTGCTACAAAAAACAGGGAGCAGTACTTC. The chain couples TRBV7-9 to TRBJ2-7; D is perhaps TRBD1 (5 bases). Germline V gene data show CDR1 as SEHNR and CDR2 as FQNEAQ (reference sequence). CDR3 length equals 10 residues. The whole variable domain, filled in from reference TRBV7-9 and TRBJ2-7, reads DTGVSQNPRHKITKRGQNVTFRCDPISEHNRLYWYRQTLGQGPEFLTYFQNEAQLEKSRLLSDRFSAERPKGSFSTLEIQRTEQGDSAMYLCATKNREQYFGPGTRLTVT.

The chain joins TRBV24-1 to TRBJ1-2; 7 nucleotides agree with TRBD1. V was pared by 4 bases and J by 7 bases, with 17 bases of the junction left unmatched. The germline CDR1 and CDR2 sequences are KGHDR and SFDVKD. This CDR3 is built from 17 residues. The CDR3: CATSDSVDRLGQLGYTF. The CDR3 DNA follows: TGTGCCACCAGTGACTCCGTGGACAGGTTAGGACAACTTGGCTACACCTTC.

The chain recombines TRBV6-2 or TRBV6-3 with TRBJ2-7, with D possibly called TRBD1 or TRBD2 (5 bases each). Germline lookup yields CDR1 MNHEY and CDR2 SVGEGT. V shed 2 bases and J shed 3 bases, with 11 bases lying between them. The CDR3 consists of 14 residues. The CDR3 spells CASSYGTGIYEQYF. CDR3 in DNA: TGTGCCAGCAGTTACGGGACGGGGATCTACGAGCAGTACTTC.

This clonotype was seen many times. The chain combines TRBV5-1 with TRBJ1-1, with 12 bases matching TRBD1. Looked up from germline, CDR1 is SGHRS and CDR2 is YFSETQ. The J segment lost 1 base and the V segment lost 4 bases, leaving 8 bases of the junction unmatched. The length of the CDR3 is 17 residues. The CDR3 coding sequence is TGCGCCAGCAGCCGCCGGGACAGGGGGCGGGGGAACACTGAAGCTTTCTTT. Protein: CASSRRDRGRGNTEAFF.

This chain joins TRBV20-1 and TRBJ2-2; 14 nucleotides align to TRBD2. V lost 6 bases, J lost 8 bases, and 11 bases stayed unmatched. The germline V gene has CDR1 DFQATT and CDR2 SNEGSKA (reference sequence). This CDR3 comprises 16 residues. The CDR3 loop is CSARGGTSGGSGELFF. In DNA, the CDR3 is TGCAGTGCCAGGGGAGGGACTAGCGGGGGATCTGGGGAGCTGTTTTTT.

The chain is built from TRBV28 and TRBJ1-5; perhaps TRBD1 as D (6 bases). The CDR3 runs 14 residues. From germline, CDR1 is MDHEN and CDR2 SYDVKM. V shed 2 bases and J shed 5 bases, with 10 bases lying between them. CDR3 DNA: TGTGCCAGCAGTTTACGGACAGCCCATCAGCCCCAGCATTTT. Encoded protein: CASSLRTAHQPQHF.

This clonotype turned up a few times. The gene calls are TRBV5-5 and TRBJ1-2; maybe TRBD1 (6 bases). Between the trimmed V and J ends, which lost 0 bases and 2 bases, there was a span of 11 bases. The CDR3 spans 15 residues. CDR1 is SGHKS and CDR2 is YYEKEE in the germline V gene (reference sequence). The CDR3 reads CASSLVRGPNYGYTF. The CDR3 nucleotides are TGTGCCAGCAGCTTGGTCCGGGGGCCGAACTATGGCTACACCTTC. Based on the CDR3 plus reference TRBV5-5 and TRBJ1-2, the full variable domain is DAGVTQSPTHLIKTRGQQVTLRCSPISGHKSVSWYQQVLGQGPQFIFQYYEKEERGRGNFPDRFSARQFPNYSSELNVNALLLGDSALYLCASSLVRGPNYGYTFGSGTRLTVV.

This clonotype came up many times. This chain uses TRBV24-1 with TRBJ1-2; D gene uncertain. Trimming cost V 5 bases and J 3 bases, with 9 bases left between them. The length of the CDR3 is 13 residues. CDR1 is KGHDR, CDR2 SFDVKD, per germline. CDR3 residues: CATSAVNDYGYTF. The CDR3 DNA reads TGTGCCACCAGTGCTGTGAACGACTATGGCTACACCTTC.

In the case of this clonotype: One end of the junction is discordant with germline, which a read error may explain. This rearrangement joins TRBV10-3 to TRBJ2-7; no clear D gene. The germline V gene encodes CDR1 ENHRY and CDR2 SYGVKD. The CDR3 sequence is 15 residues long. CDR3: CASSELGINSYEQYF. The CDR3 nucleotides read TGTGCCAGCAGTGAATTGGGCATCAACTCCTACGAGCAGTACTTC.

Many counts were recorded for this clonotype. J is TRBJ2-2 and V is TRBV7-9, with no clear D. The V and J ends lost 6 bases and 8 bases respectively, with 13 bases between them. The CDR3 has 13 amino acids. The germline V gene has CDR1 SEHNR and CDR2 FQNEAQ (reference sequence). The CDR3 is CASRKTVLGELFF. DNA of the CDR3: TGTGCCAGCAGGAAGACGGTTTTGGGGGAGCTGTTTTTT.

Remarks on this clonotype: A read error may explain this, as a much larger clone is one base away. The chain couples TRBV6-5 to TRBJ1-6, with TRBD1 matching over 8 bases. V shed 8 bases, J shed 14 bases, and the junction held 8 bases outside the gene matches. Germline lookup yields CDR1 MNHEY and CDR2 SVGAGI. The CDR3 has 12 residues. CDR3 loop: CASGRTGSSLHF. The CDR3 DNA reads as TGTGCCAGCGGACGGACAGGGTCGTCCCTCCACTTT.

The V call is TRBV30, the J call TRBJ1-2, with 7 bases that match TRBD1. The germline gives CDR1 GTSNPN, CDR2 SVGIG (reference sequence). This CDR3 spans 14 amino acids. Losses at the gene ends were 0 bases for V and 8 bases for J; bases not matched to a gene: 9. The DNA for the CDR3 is TGTGCCTGGAGTGTTCAAACAGGGGCGCGCGGCTACACCTTC. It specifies CAWSVQTGARGYTF.

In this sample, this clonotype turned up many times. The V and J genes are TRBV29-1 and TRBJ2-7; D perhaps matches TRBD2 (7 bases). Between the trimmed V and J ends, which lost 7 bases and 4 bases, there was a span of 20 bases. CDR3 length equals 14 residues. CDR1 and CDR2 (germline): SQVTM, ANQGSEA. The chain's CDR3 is CSALPGGGSYEQYF. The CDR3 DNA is TGCAGCGCTCTCCCGGGGGGCGGGAGTTACGAGCAGTACTTC.

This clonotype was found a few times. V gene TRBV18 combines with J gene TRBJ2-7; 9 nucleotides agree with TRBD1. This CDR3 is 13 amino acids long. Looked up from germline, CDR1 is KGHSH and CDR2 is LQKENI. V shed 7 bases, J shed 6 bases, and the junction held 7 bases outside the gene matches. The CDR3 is CASLRGQGREQYF. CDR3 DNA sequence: TGTGCCAGCTTACGGGGACAGGGACGCGAGCAGTACTTC. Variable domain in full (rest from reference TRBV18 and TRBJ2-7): NAGVMQNPRHLVRRRGQEARLRCSPMKGHSHVYWYRQLPEEGLKFMVYLQKENIIDESGMPKERFSAEFPKEGPSILRIQQVVRGDSAAYFCASLRGQGREQYFGPGTRLTVT.